The rows below give T cell receptor beta chains drawn from one sample of a study of immune characterization of retroperitoneal liposarcoma. TCRdb recomputed calls from the PCR reads with MiXCR, one row per CDR3 protein. The sample records around 8,000 distinct CDR3 sequences, 30% being singletons. The specimen was blood. All receptors come from a male donor with retroperitoneal liposarcoma. Each CDR3 is given with its conserved first and last residue. Each record gives: J gene, clone size, D gene, V gene, CDR3 DNA, CDR3 protein. D genes are given only for firm matches. Only some rows state a clone size, as once, few, many or a class for expanded clones.

>TRBJ2-3|medium-sized|TRBD2|TRBV6-6
TGTGCCAGCAGTTACTTTCGGACTAGCGGGAGCACAGATACGCAGTATTTT
CASSYFRTSGSTDTQYF
>TRBJ2-4|.|TRBD1|TRBV11-1
TGTGCCAGCAGCCCGAGGACAGGACGAGCCAAAAACATTCAGTACTTC
CASSPRTGRAKNIQYF
>TRBJ2-5|once|TRBD2|TRBV7-2
TGTGCCAGCAGCTTAGGGGCTAGCGGGAATCAAGAGACCCAGTACTTC
CASSLGASGNQETQYF
>TRBJ2-5|medium-sized|.|TRBV6-1
TGTGCCAGCAGTCAACCGGGGTACCCTGTGACCCAGTACTTC
CASSQPGYPVTQYF
>TRBJ2-7|.|.|TRBV14
TGTGCCAGCAGCCAAGGGGGAGGCTACGAGCAGTACTTC
CASSQGGGYEQYF
>TRBJ2-7|few|TRBD1|TRBV4-3
TGCGCCAGCAGCCAACCGGGACAGGGCGCCTACGAGCAGTACTTC
CASSQPGQGAYEQYF
>TRBJ2-5|.|.|TRBV3-1
TGTGCCAGCAGCCTGAGGGGACCCGGAGAGACCCAGTACTTC
CASSLRGPGETQYF
>TRBJ2-1|few|.|TRBV6-1
TGTGCCAGCAGTGAATTAAGCTACGAGCAGTTCTTC
CASSELSYEQFF
>TRBJ2-2|.|TRBD1|TRBV7-9
TGTGCCAGCAGCACAGGGGGCTCAGCGTCGGAGCTGTTTTTT
CASSTGGSASELFF
>TRBJ2-1|few|TRBD2|TRBV25-1
TGTGCCAGCAGTGAGGATGGACTAGCGGGAGCCCCCTACAATGAGCAGTTCTTC
CASSEDGLAGAPYNEQFF
>TRBJ2-1|large|.|TRBV6-1
TGTGCCAGCAGTGTCAAGCGAGGAGGTGAGCAGTTCTTC
CASSVKRGGEQFF
>TRBJ1-1|once|.|TRBV6-5
TGTGCCAGCACCTCGGGGGGATACACTGAAGCTTTCTTT
CASTSGGYTEAFF
>TRBJ2-2|few|TRBD2|TRBV7-7
TGTGCCAGCAGTCCTCGGGAGGGAGGCGCCACCGGGGAGCTGTTTTTT
CASSPREGGATGELFF
>TRBJ2-3|.|.|TRBV6-4
TGTGCCAGCAGCCTGGAGGACACAGATACGCAGTATTTT
CASSLEDTDTQYF
>TRBJ2-5|.|.|TRBV4-1
TGCGCCAGCAGCCAAGCCCTCCCGAGGGAGACCCAGTACTTC
CASSQALPRETQYF
>TRBJ1-4|medium-sized|.|TRBV6-1
TGTGCCAGCGGGTACCTCGAAAAACTGTTTTTT
CASGYLEKLFF
>TRBJ2-5|large|.|TRBV6-1
TGTGCCAGCATCGCAGTCGCGGAGACCCAGTACTTC
CASIAVAETQYF
>TRBJ2-3|few|TRBD2|TRBV12-3/TRBV12-4
TGTGCCAGCAGTCTACTAGCGGGAGATCCAGATACGCAGTATTTT
CASSLLAGDPDTQYF
>TRBJ2-1|many|TRBD2|TRBV11-3
TGTGCCAGCAGCACCGGGACTAGCGGGAGTGGCTACAATGAGCAGTTCTTC
CASSTGTSGSGYNEQFF
>TRBJ2-3|.|.|TRBV7-8
TGTGCCAGCAGCTCACTAGATACGCAGTATTTT
CASSSLDTQYF
>TRBJ1-1|.|.|TRBV6-8
TGTGCCAGCTTAAAGGGGGGGGCGGAAGTGCGGACTGAAGCTTTCTTT
CASLKGGAEVRTEAFF
>TRBJ2-1|medium-sized|TRBD2|TRBV6-1
TGTGCCAGCAGTGAGTCGGGTAGCGGGAGTTCACGTGAGCAGTTCTTC
CASSESGSGSSREQFF
>TRBJ2-1|.|TRBD2|TRBV6-6
TGTGCCAGCAGTTACGGCGGGAGTTTACGGTATGAGCAGTTCTTC
CASSYGGSLRYEQFF
>TRBJ2-1|.|TRBD2|TRBV6-1
TGTGCCAGCAGTTCGACTAGCGGGACTTACAATGAGCAGTTCTTC
CASSSTSGTYNEQFF
>TRBJ2-1|.|.|TRBV6-1
TGTGCCAGCAGTCAGGGGAGGGTTAATGAGCAGTTCTTC
CASSQGRVNEQFF
>TRBJ2-6|few|.|TRBV4-1
TGCGCCAGCAGCCAATCCAGGGGTGACCCTGGGGCCAACGTCCTGACTTTC
CASSQSRGDPGANVLTF
>TRBJ2-1|.|TRBD2|TRBV6-1
TGTGCCAGCAGTGAAGCTTTGTCCAGCGGGACTCCGTTCTTC
CASSEALSSGTPFF
>TRBJ2-1|medium-sized|.|TRBV6-4
TGTGCCAGCAGCCCTGAAGGGGGGCTCGGTTACTACAATGAGCAGTTCTTC
CASSPEGGLGYYNEQFF
>TRBJ2-1|.|TRBD2|TRBV6-1
TGTGCCAGCAACCTACTAGCGGGGGACCTTAATGAGCAGTTCTTC
CASNLLAGDLNEQFF
>TRBJ2-5|few|.|TRBV7-8
TGTGCCAGCAGCCGGACGATACAAGAGACCCAGTACTTC
CASSRTIQETQYF
>TRBJ2-1|few|TRBD2|TRBV7-6
TGTGCCAGCAGCTTAGGGGGACTAGCGGGCTACTACAATGAGCAGTTCTTC
CASSLGGLAGYYNEQFF
>TRBJ2-2|many|TRBD2|TRBV6-1
TGTGCCAGTATAAGACTAGCGGGAGGCGGCGGGGAGCTGTTTTTT
CASIRLAGGGGELFF
>TRBJ2-5|.|.|TRBV27
TGTGCCAGCAGTTTAATTGAGGGGCGGTGGGAGACCCAGTACTTC
CASSLIEGRWETQYF
>TRBJ2-5|many|.|TRBV12-3/TRBV12-4
TGTGCCAGCAGTTTAGCGCTGGGTTACGGGCGTCGAGAGACCCAGTACTTC
CASSLALGYGRRETQYF
>TRBJ1-1|many|.|TRBV6-1
TGTGCCAGCAGTGAACTTGGCAGGGCAAGAACTGAAGCTTTCTTT
CASSELGRARTEAFF
>TRBJ2-1|.|.|TRBV11-3
TGTGCCAGCAGCAAACAGAATGAGCAGTTCTTC
CASSKQNEQFF
>TRBJ2-1|.|.|TRBV6-1
TGTGCCAGCAGGATGTCGGGAAGTGGGAATGAGCAGTTCTTC
CASRMSGSGNEQFF
>TRBJ2-5|.|TRBD1|TRBV12-3/TRBV12-4
TGTGCCAGCAGCCGACAGGGGAGGCGAGAGACCCAGTACTTC
CASSRQGRRETQYF
>TRBJ2-3|.|.|TRBV11-3
TGTGCCAGCAGCTTAGATCTTTCAGCGGATATCACAGATACGCAGTATTTT
CASSLDLSADITDTQYF
>TRBJ2-2|few|.|TRBV7-2
TGTGCCAGCAGCTTGCGCGAACGGGACCGTCTTTTGTCCGGGGAGCTGTTTTTT
CASSLRERDRLLSGELFF
>TRBJ2-7|.|TRBD1|TRBV6-1
TGTGCCAGCAGGCACAGGGGCGACTCCTACGAGCAGTACTTC
CASRHRGDSYEQYF
>TRBJ2-3|few|TRBD1|TRBV4-1
TGCGCCAGCAGCCGGGGCTCGGACAGGGGGGACACAGATACGCAGTATTTT
CASSRGSDRGDTDTQYF
>TRBJ2-2|.|.|TRBV4-1
TGCGCCAGCAGCCAATTAGGACTAACCACCGGGGAGCTGTTTTTT
CASSQLGLTTGELFF